This is a list of T cell receptor beta chains from one sample in a study of blood T cell repertoires in COVID-19. Assay used: immunoSEQ multiplex PCR; TCRdb lists only in-frame clones, some missing. This table holds 200,000 to 250,000 clones, roughly 85% found once. The sample taken for sequencing was peripheral blood. The origin of the receptors is a woman in her late teens or twenties who had recovered from COVID-19. The CDR3 runs from the conserved cysteine through the conserved F or W. The order of the fields is clone size, J gene, V gene, D gene, CDR3 protein, CDR3 DNA. D genes are given only for firm matches. Expanded clones get a size class; other rows say once, few or many, or leave the size out.

clone size: -
J gene: TRBJ2-1
V gene: TRBV7-3
D gene: -
CDR3 protein: CASSLLGLDEQFF
CDR3 DNA: TGTGCCAGCAGCTTACTTGGCCTCGATGAGCAGTTCTTC

clone size: -
J gene: TRBJ1-1
V gene: TRBV3-1/TRBV3-2
D gene: TRBD1
CDR3 protein: CASSKAQGALGTEAFF
CDR3 DNA: TGTGCCAGCAGCAAGGCACAGGGGGCGCTGGGCACTGAAGCTTTCTTT

clone size: -
J gene: TRBJ1-4
V gene: TRBV7-9
D gene: -
CDR3 protein: CASSLERNPVGEKLFF
CDR3 DNA: TGTGCCAGCAGCTTAGAGCGGAACCCGGTAGGGGAAAAACTGTTTTTT

clone size: -
J gene: TRBJ1-2
V gene: TRBV6-2/TRBV6-3
D gene: -
CDR3 protein: CASSYPDAAGYGYTF
CDR3 DNA: TGTGCCAGCAGTTACCCCGACGCGGCGGGGTATGGCTACACCTTC

clone size: -
J gene: TRBJ2-4
V gene: TRBV30
D gene: TRBD1
CDR3 protein: CAWRTGAGGNNIQYF
CDR3 DNA: TGTGCCTGGAGAACGGGCGCAGGGGGCAACAACATTCAGTACTTC

clone size: once
J gene: TRBJ2-7
V gene: TRBV27
D gene: -
CDR3 protein: CASSFIGSTDEQYF
CDR3 DNA: TGTGCCAGCAGTTTCATAGGGAGTACGGACGAGCAGTACTTC

clone size: -
J gene: TRBJ2-7
V gene: TRBV11-2
D gene: -
CDR3 protein: CASSPGWGQGEQYF
CDR3 DNA: TGTGCCAGCAGCCCAGGATGGGGGCAGGGCGAGCAGTACTTC

clone size: few
J gene: TRBJ1-5
V gene: TRBV4-1
D gene: -
CDR3 protein: CASSHHGENQPQHF
CDR3 DNA: TGCGCCAGCAGTCACCACGGTGAGAATCAGCCCCAGCATTTT

clone size: -
J gene: TRBJ1-5
V gene: TRBV15
D gene: -
CDR3 protein: CATSNTWQDFDQPQHF
CDR3 DNA: TGTGCCACCAGCAACACTTGGCAGGATTTCGATCAGCCCCAGCATTTT

clone size: -
J gene: TRBJ2-1
V gene: TRBV7-9
D gene: TRBD2
CDR3 protein: CASSSSSGSISYNEQFF
CDR3 DNA: TGTGCCAGCAGCTCCTCTAGCGGGAGTATCTCCTACAATGAGCAGTTCTTC

clone size: once
J gene: TRBJ2-7
V gene: TRBV5-1
D gene: -
CDR3 protein: CASSASSYEQYF
CDR3 DNA: TGCGCCAGCAGCGCCAGCTCCTACGAGCAGTACTTC

clone size: once
J gene: TRBJ2-7
V gene: TRBV3-1/TRBV3-2
D gene: TRBD2
CDR3 protein: CASSQDPAGGYEQYF
CDR3 DNA: TGTGCCAGCAGCCAAGACCCAGCGGGAGGTTACGAGCAGTACTTC

clone size: once
J gene: TRBJ1-2
V gene: TRBV7-3
D gene: TRBD1
CDR3 protein: CASSPGTGGLSNYGYTF
CDR3 DNA: TGTGCCAGCAGCCCCGGGACAGGGGGACTTTCTAACTATGGCTACACCTTC

clone size: -
J gene: TRBJ2-1
V gene: TRBV12-3/TRBV12-4
D gene: -
CDR3 protein: CASSLQGNEQFF
CDR3 DNA: TGTGCCAGCAGTTTACAGGGCAATGAGCAGTTCTTC

clone size: once
J gene: TRBJ1-5
V gene: TRBV7-6
D gene: -
CDR3 protein: CASSLSRGGGQPQHF
CDR3 DNA: TGTGCCAGCAGCTTAAGTAGGGGGGGAGGTCAGCCCCAGCATTTT

clone size: -
J gene: TRBJ1-3
V gene: TRBV9
D gene: -
CDR3 protein: CASSPSTGLGNTIYF
CDR3 DNA: TGTGCCAGCAGCCCCAGCACAGGCCTGGGGAACACCATATATTTT

clone size: -
J gene: TRBJ1-4
V gene: TRBV27
D gene: -
CDR3 protein: CASSFFGENEKLFF
CDR3 DNA: TGTGCCAGCAGTTTTTTCGGGGAAAATGAAAAACTGTTTTTT

clone size: -
J gene: TRBJ2-5
V gene: TRBV5-1
D gene: TRBD2
CDR3 protein: CASSGQTSGPQETQYF
CDR3 DNA: TGCGCCAGCAGCGGCCAGACTAGCGGGCCGCAAGAGACCCAGTACTTC

clone size: -
J gene: TRBJ1-2
V gene: TRBV20-1
D gene: -
CDR3 protein: CSARDPYGYTF
CDR3 DNA: TGCAGTGCTAGAGATCCATATGGCTACACCTTC

clone size: -
J gene: TRBJ1-5
V gene: TRBV21-1
D gene: -
CDR3 protein: CASLTGSNQPQHF
CDR3 DNA: TGTGCCAGCCTGACAGGGTCAAATCAGCCCCAGCATTTT

clone size: -
J gene: TRBJ2-7
V gene: TRBV5-4
D gene: -
CDR3 protein: CASSSSGQPYEQYF
CDR3 DNA: TGTGCCAGCAGCTCATCAGGGCAACCCTACGAGCAGTACTTC

clone size: -
J gene: TRBJ1-6
V gene: TRBV4-1
D gene: -
CDR3 protein: CASSLQGTSPLHF
CDR3 DNA: TGCGCCAGCAGCCTACAGGGTACTTCACCCCTCCACTTT